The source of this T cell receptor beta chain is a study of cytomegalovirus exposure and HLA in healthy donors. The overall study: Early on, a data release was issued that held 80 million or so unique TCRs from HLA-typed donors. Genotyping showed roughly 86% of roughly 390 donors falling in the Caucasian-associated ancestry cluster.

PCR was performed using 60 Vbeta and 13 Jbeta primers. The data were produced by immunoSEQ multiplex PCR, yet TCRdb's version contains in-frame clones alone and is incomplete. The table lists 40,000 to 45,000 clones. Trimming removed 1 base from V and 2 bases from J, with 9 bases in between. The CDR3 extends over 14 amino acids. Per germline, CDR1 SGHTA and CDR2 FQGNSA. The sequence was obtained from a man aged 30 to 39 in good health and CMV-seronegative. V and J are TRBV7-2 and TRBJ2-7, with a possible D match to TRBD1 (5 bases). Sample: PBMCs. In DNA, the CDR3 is TGTGCCAGCAGCTTAGGCCAGGGCGCCTACGAGCAGTACTTC. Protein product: CASSLGQGAYEQYF.